This passage covers 32 T cell receptor beta chains from one sample sequenced in a study of blood T cell repertoires in COVID-19. Sequenced by immunoSEQ multiplex PCR; TCRdb stores in-frame clones only, minus some. The table shows 60,000 to 65,000 clones, with roughly three quarters occurring only once. Sequencing was done on a sample of peripheral blood. These receptors originate from a man aged 55 to 70 with COVID-19, enrolled during active disease.

This clone was seen a handful of times. The V call is TRBV2, the J call TRBJ2-1; 11 nucleotides line up with TRBD2. The CDR3 runs 14 residues. Trimming took 6 bases from V and 8 from J; bases not matched to a gene: 6. CDR1 is SNHLY, CDR2 FYNNEI, per germline. CDR3 in DNA: TGTGCCAGCAGCGTAGCGGGAGGGTTTGATGAGCAGTTCTTC. It is translated as CASSVAGGFDEQFF.

In its sample, this clone was seen once. The chain couples TRBV28 to TRBJ1-6; 7 bases are shared with TRBD1. The V segment lost 5 bases and the J segment 8 bases; nucleotides outside the gene matches: 6. Germline CDR1 MDHEN, CDR2 SYDVKM. The CDR3 has 14 residues. The CDR3 DNA sequence: TGTGCCAGCAGTATGGACAGGTCACATTCACCCCTCCACTTT. Amino acid sequence: CASSMDRSHSPLHF.

The rearrangement uses TRBV5-3 and TRBJ1-2, with D perhaps matching TRBD1 (6 bases). TRBV5-3 is marked as an open reading frame, function uncertain. The CDR3 consists of 13 residues. V lost 10 bases to trimming and J lost 0 bases, with 13 bases between them. CDR3 in DNA: TGTGCCCGCGGGGGGGCTTCTAACTATGGCTACACCTTC. This encodes CARGGASNYGYTF.

V usage is TRBV11-2 and J usage is TRBJ2-2; 8 bases are shared with TRBD2. Trimming at V came to 3 bases and at J to 4 bases, leaving 7 bases not matched to a gene. CDR3 length equals 16 residues. Looked up from germline, CDR1 is SGHAT and CDR2 is FQNNGV. The CDR3 spells CASSFSGGVVTGELFF. In DNA, the CDR3 is TGTGCCAGCAGCTTCTCGGGAGGGGTAGTCACCGGGGAGCTGTTTTTT.

This chain uses TRBV5-5 with TRBJ2-7; perhaps TRBD1 as D (5 bases). Looked up from germline, CDR1 is SGHKS and CDR2 is YYEKEE (reference sequence). The CDR3 loop spans 13 amino acids. Trimming stripped 4 bases from V and 5 bases from J, with 13 bases between. The CDR3 DNA reads as TGTGCCAGCAGCCCCAGGGCCTACGACGAGCAGTACTTC. As protein: CASSPRAYDEQYF. The variable domain in full, completed from reference TRBV5-5 and TRBJ2-7, reads DAGVTQSPTHLIKTRGQQVTLRCSPISGHKSVSWYQQVLGQGPQFIFQYYEKEERGRGNFPDRFSARQFPNYSSELNVNALLLGDSALYLCASSPRAYDEQYFGPGTRLTVT.

This clone occurred once. As DNA, the CDR3 is TGTGCCAGCAGCTTGGTCCCCGGGGGAGGATACGAGCAGTACTTC. Translation gives CASSLVPGGGYEQYF. The gene calls are TRBV5-5 and TRBJ2-7, with TRBD2 as a possible D gene (6 bases). The CDR3 loop spans 15 amino acids. Germline assignment: CDR1 SGHKS and CDR2 YYEKEE (reference sequence). V shed 0 bases and J shed 4 bases, with 14 bases lying between them.

The chain recombines TRBV10-1 with TRBJ2-3; the D gene is possibly TRBD1 (5 bases). The CDR3 spans 15 residues. Trimming cost V 6 bases and J 1 base, with 14 bases left between them. Germline lookup yields CDR1 WNHNN and CDR2 SYGVQD (reference sequence). The CDR3 DNA sequence: TGCGCCAGCAGCCCTTCGTGGGGCCGCACAGATACGCAGTATTTT. The encoded protein is CASSPSWGRTDTQYF.

V and J are TRBV11-2 and TRBJ2-5, with D hard to call. The CDR3 runs to 13 residues. Trimming stripped 2 bases from V and 3 bases from J, with 7 bases between. CDR1 is SGHAT and CDR2 is FQNNGV in the germline V gene. The CDR3 DNA is TGTGCCAGCAGCTTATATCTAGAAGAGACCCAGTACTTC. Its protein is CASSLYLEETQYF.

V and J are TRBV2 and TRBJ1-5, with TRBD1 matching 9 bases. The germline gives CDR1 SNHLY, CDR2 FYNNEI. Trimming cost V 4 bases and J 7 bases; bases outside gene matches: 8. The CDR3 consists of 15 residues. The CDR3 DNA reads TGTGCCAGCAGTGGACCGACAGGGGGAAACCAGCCCCAGCATTTT. It specifies CASSGPTGGNQPQHF.

This rearrangement joins TRBV7-3 to TRBJ1-6, with D possibly being TRBD1 (5 bases). The germline V gene has CDR1 SGHTA and CDR2 FQGTGA. The CDR3 is 15 amino acids. The germline V and J ends were trimmed by 2 bases and 6 bases, with 11 bases remaining between them. CDR3 in amino acids: CASSLLGGVNSPLHF. CDR3 nucleotide sequence: TGTGCCAGCAGCTTATTGGGAGGGGTTAATTCACCCCTCCACTTT.

The CDR3 here is CASSRSGGDGYTF. The DNA of the CDR3 is TGTGCCAGCTCAAGGTCGGGGGGTGATGGCTACACCTTC. This chain joins TRBV18 and TRBJ1-2, with D possibly being TRBD1 (5 bases). V was shortened by 5 bases and J by 6 bases, with 13 bases between the two germline ends. Germline CDR1 and CDR2: KGHSH and LQKENI. The CDR3 contains 13 residues.

The CDR3 DNA reads TGTGCCAGCAGGGAGGGACAGGGGGGAACTGAAGCTTTCTTT. Its protein product is CASREGQGGTEAFF. The rearrangement joins TRBV6-6 to TRBJ1-1, with TRBD1 matching over 11 bases. Looked up from germline, CDR1 is MNHNY and CDR2 is SVGAGI (reference sequence). Trimming at V came to 6 bases and at J to 5 bases, leaving 5 bases not matched to a gene. The CDR3 sequence is 14 residues long.

V and J are TRBV6-6 and TRBJ2-5; D may be TRBD1 (6 bases). Germline V gene lookup returns CDR1 MNHNY and CDR2 SVGAGI (reference sequence). The CDR3 sequence is 14 residues long. Trimming took 3 bases from V and 5 from J, leaving 13 bases between them. CDR3 nucleotide sequence: TGTGCCAGCAGTTATCGCCAGGGGTGGGAGACCCAGTACTTC. As protein: CASSYRQGWETQYF.

The J gene is TRBJ2-3, the V gene TRBV10-2; TRBD1 aligns across 7 bases. The V and J ends lost 0 bases and 6 bases, in that order; junction bases with no gene match: 6. CDR3 length equals 15 residues. Germline CDR1 reads WSHSY; CDR2 reads SAAADI. The CDR3 nucleotides read TGCGCCAGCAGTGAGTCGAGAACAGGGGATGATACGCAGTATTTT. Its translation: CASSESRTGDDTQYF.

The chain uses TRBV20-1 and TRBJ2-3, with 7 bases aligning to TRBD2. CDR3 length: 13 residues. CDR1 and CDR2 from the germline V gene are DFQATT and SNEGSKA (reference sequence). Losses at the gene ends were 3 bases for V and 5 bases for J; bases not matched to a gene: 5. The CDR3 here is CSASLLAVDTQYF. The DNA for the CDR3 is TGCAGTGCTAGTCTTCTAGCGGTAGATACGCAGTATTTT.

The rearrangement links TRBV5-4 to TRBJ1-1; the D is unclear. This CDR3 is built from 13 residues. CDR1 SGHNT and CDR2 YYREEE come from the germline V gene (reference sequence). V lost 2 bases and J 2 bases, leaving 7 bases between the germline ends. The CDR3 DNA is TGTGCCAGCAGCTTCGGGAGAAACACTGAAGCTTTCTTT. This encodes CASSFGRNTEAFF.

The J gene is TRBJ1-2, the V gene TRBV14; TRBD1 is a possible D gene (5 bases). V lost 0 bases and J 5 bases, leaving 10 bases between the germline ends. This CDR3 is 14 amino acids long. The germline CDR1 and CDR2 sequences are SGHDN and FVKESK. For the CDR3, the DNA is TGTGCCAGCAGCCAAGAACCCAGGGCGTATGGCTACACCTTC. It encodes CASSQEPRAYGYTF.

The chain carries TRBV18 and TRBJ1-6; D ambiguous. This CDR3 is 14 amino acids long. Germline CDR1 reads KGHSH; CDR2 reads LQKENI. Trimming took off 3 bases at V and 8 bases at J, with 11 bases between the two ends. CDR3 nucleotides: TGTGCCAGCTCACCGATCAAGGAGCATTCACCCCTCCACTTT. This gives the protein CASSPIKEHSPLHF.

The chain recombines TRBV4-2 with TRBJ2-7; the D is unclear. Germline V lookup: CDR1 LGHNA, CDR2 YNFKEQ. This CDR3 comprises 12 residues. V lost 3 bases to trimming and J lost 4 bases, with 7 bases between them. The chain's CDR3 is CASSQSRYEQYF. For the CDR3, the DNA is TGTGCCAGCAGCCAGTCTAGATACGAGCAGTACTTC.

This clone was counted between two and nine times. This chain uses TRBV7-6 with TRBJ2-4, with D possibly matching TRBD1 (6 bases). The CDR3 spans 15 residues. Germline V gene data show CDR1 as SGHVS and CDR2 as FNYEAQ. Trimming cost V 5 bases and J 10 bases, with 21 bases left between them. Written as DNA, the CDR3 is TGTGCCAGCAGCCCCTCAACAGGGAAAGGGTTTATTCAGTACTTC. Encoded protein: CASSPSTGKGFIQYF.

This clone was picked up one time. This chain links TRBV27 with TRBJ2-5, with 11 bases matching TRBD1. With 8 bases clipped from V and 4 bases from J, the junction kept 6 bases outside the gene matches. CDR1 is MNHEY and CDR2 is SMNVEV in the germline V gene (reference sequence). The CDR3 consists of 14 residues. The CDR3 sequence is CASRTGGRGETQYF. Here the CDR3 DNA reads TGTGCCAGCCGGACAGGGGGCAGGGGAGAGACCCAGTACTTC.

V usage is TRBV5-4 and J usage is TRBJ2-7; 9 bases match TRBD2. With V trimmed by 4 bases and J by 2 bases, 7 bases remained unmatched. Germline assignment: CDR1 SGHNT and CDR2 YYREEE (reference sequence). The CDR3 totals 15 residues. Written as DNA, the CDR3 is TGTGCCAGCAGCCAAGGGACTAGCTCTGCCTACGAGCAGTACTTC. This gives the protein CASSQGTSSAYEQYF. The variable domain in full, with the rest retrieved from reference TRBV5-4 and TRBJ2-7, is ETGVTQSPTHLIKTRGQQVTLRCSSQSGHNTVSWYQQALGQGPQFIFQYYREEENGRGNFPPRFSGLQFPNYSSELNVNALELDDSALYLCASSQGTSSAYEQYFGPGTRLTVT.

The rearrangement uses TRBV3-1 (or the pseudogene TRBV3-2) and TRBJ2-6, with D possibly TRBD2 on 5 matching bases. The length of the CDR3 is 18 residues. Trimming left V 2 bases short and J 2 bases short, with 16 bases between. Per the germline V gene, CDR1 is LGHDT and CDR2 is YNNKEL (reference sequence). CDR3 DNA sequence: TGTGCCAGCAGCCAATCGGGCGCGGACTTTACTGGGGCCAACGTCCTGACTTTC. Its translation: CASSQSGADFTGANVLTF.

The chain uses TRBV7-2 and TRBJ1-2, with TRBD1 as a possible D gene (6 bases). Germline V lookup: CDR1 SGHTA, CDR2 FQGNSA. Trimming cost V 5 bases and J 8 bases, with 18 bases left between them. This CDR3 comprises 14 residues. In nucleotides, the CDR3 is TGTGCCAGCAGCCCGCGGCTACAGGGTGCAGGCTACACCTTC. This codes for CASSPRLQGAGYTF.

The rearrangement links TRBV5-1 to TRBJ1-2; a possible D gene is TRBD1 (6 bases). CDR1 and CDR2 (germline): SGHRS, YFSETQ. V lost 0 bases to trimming and J lost 7 bases, with 13 bases between them. This CDR3 is built from 14 residues. The CDR3: CASSLDRESSGYTF. The CDR3 DNA sequence: TGCGCCAGCAGCTTGGACAGGGAGTCGAGTGGCTACACCTTC.

The V gene is TRBV24-1, the J gene TRBJ2-1, with 8 bases identical to TRBD2. The CDR3 covers 16 residues. V lost 7 bases, J lost 6 bases, and 13 bases stayed unmatched. Germline CDR1 KGHDR, CDR2 SFDVKD. As DNA, the CDR3 is TGTGCCACCAGCGGGGGGTCGGGAGGGACCGGCAATGAGCAGTTCTTC. Residues: CATSGGSGGTGNEQFF.

This CDR3 reads CASSVGAGFTDTQYF. CDR3 DNA: TGTGCCAGCAGCGTAGGGGCGGGGTTCACAGATACGCAGTATTTT. The rearrangement links TRBV9 to TRBJ2-3; weak D call: TRBD2 (6 bases). Germline V gives CDR1 SGDLS, CDR2 YYNGEE. V dropped 0 bases and J dropped 2 bases, with 10 bases sitting between them. This CDR3 region has 15 residues.

This clone was seen only once. This chain links TRBV2 with TRBJ2-7; TRBD2 might be the D (6 bases). The germline V gene has CDR1 SNHLY and CDR2 FYNNEI. Trimming pared 6 bases from V and 0 bases from J, leaving 12 bases between. The CDR3 covers 14 residues. The CDR3 nucleotides read TGTGCCAGCAGGTCGCCGGGACTCTCCTACGAGCAGTACTTC. This translates into CASRSPGLSYEQYF.

The rearrangement uses TRBV12-5 and TRBJ2-2, with D tentatively TRBD2 (7 bases). Trimming removed 1 base at V and 3 bases at J, with 15 bases between. The CDR3 length is 17 residues. Germline V lookup: CDR1 LGHNT, CDR2 FRNRAP. DNA for the CDR3: TGTGCTAGTGGTTTGGCCCAGGGGCGGGGGTACACCGGGGAGCTGTTTTTT. This gives the protein CASGLAQGRGYTGELFF. Full variable domain (remainder filled in from reference TRBV12-5 and TRBJ2-2): DARVTQTPRHKVTEMGQEVTMRCQPILGHNTVFWYRQTMMQGLELLAYFRNRAPLDDSGMPKDRFSAEMPDATLATLKIQPSEPRDSAVYFCASGLAQGRGYTGELFFGEGSRLTVL.

This chain connects TRBV28 to TRBJ2-4, with D perhaps matching TRBD2 (6 bases). The length of the CDR3 is 17 residues. The V end lost 6 bases, the J end lost 3 bases, and 21 bases lay between the germline ends. From germline, CDR1 is MDHEN and CDR2 SYDVKM. CDR3 in amino acids: CASSPAGRGGVKNIQYF. The CDR3 DNA sequence: TGTGCCAGCAGCCCGGCGGGACGGGGTGGGGTCAAAAACATTCAGTACTTC.

The chain combines TRBV9 with TRBJ2-1, with a possible D match to TRBD2 (5 bases). Trimming cost V 3 bases and J 9 bases, with 10 bases left between them. The V gene's germline CDR1 is SGDLS and CDR2 YYNGEE. The CDR3 length is 12 residues. The CDR3 DNA is TGTGCCAGCAGCGGCCTGGAGGCTGAGCAGTTCTTC. This translates into CASSGLEAEQFF.

This clone was picked up a small number of times. The CDR3 loop reads CASSLDSWFATPQHF. The CDR3 DNA reads as TGTGCCAGCAGCTTAGATAGTTGGTTTGCAACTCCCCAGCATTTT. The V call is TRBV7-2, the J call TRBJ1-5; unclear D gene. V was pared by 1 base and J by 10 bases, with 17 bases between. This CDR3 comprises 15 residues. Per germline, CDR1 SGHTA and CDR2 FQGNSA.